One T cell receptor (beta chain) is described in this entry. No antigen is known for it. Both about-4-week and about-12-week second-dose recipients were combined. Clones were read by immunoSEQ multiplex PCR, and TCRdb kept only the in-frame ones, dropping some. Among approximately 110,000 clones listed, about nine tenths were seen once. CDR3 length: 16 amino acids. Germline lookup yields CDR1 SEHNR and CDR2 FQNEAQ (reference sequence). Trimming removed 1 base at V and 2 bases at J, with 14 bases between. The record originates from a study of T cell responses to AZD1222 COVID-19 vaccine. Overall study results and limits: Among the donors, most were white British and more were female, and clonal diversity was possibly underestimated.

This chain joins TRBV7-9 and TRBJ1-2; D is perhaps TRBD1 (6 bases). This receptor was obtained from an adult who received the AZD1222 COVID-19 vaccine. The source was peripheral blood, collected 28 days after the second AZD1222 dose. The DNA of the CDR3 is TGTGCCAGCAGCTTAGGGCTCAGCAGGGGAAACTATGGCTACACCTTC. Translating it yields CASSLGLSRGNYGYTF.